This entry concerns a single T cell receptor beta chain. Its specificity is not known. This specimen comes from a study of cytomegalovirus exposure and HLA in healthy donors. Study overall: From 190 million or so T cells, an earlier analysis saw around 120 million unique TCR beta sequences.

The PCR ran on 60 Vbeta and 13 Jbeta primers. The data were produced by immunoSEQ multiplex PCR, yet TCRdb's version contains in-frame clones alone and is incomplete. The repertoire holds about 210,000 clones, with about 80% as singletons. Whole-study results and caveats: Differences between HLA loci emerged in a later analysis of TCR association rates, with DRB1 most and HLA-C fewest. Being indistinguishable, some V segments were excluded, TRBV6-2 and TRBV6-3 among them. In a later analysis, a missense DCLRE1C variant was linked to TCR beta V- and J-gene trimming.

The V gene end was trimmed by 5 bases and the J gene end by 0 bases; junction bases not matched to a gene: 4. This CDR3 is 15 amino acids long. Germline V gene data show CDR1 as LNHDA and CDR2 as SQIVND (reference sequence). The specimen was PBMCs. The chain couples TRBV19 to TRBJ1-3, with 7 positions matching TRBD1. The sequence derives from a man aged 40-55 years in good health and CMV-seropositive. The CDR3 region is CASSPGQSSGNTIYF. The DNA of the CDR3 is TGTGCCAGTAGTCCGGGACAGAGCTCTGGAAACACCATATATTTT.